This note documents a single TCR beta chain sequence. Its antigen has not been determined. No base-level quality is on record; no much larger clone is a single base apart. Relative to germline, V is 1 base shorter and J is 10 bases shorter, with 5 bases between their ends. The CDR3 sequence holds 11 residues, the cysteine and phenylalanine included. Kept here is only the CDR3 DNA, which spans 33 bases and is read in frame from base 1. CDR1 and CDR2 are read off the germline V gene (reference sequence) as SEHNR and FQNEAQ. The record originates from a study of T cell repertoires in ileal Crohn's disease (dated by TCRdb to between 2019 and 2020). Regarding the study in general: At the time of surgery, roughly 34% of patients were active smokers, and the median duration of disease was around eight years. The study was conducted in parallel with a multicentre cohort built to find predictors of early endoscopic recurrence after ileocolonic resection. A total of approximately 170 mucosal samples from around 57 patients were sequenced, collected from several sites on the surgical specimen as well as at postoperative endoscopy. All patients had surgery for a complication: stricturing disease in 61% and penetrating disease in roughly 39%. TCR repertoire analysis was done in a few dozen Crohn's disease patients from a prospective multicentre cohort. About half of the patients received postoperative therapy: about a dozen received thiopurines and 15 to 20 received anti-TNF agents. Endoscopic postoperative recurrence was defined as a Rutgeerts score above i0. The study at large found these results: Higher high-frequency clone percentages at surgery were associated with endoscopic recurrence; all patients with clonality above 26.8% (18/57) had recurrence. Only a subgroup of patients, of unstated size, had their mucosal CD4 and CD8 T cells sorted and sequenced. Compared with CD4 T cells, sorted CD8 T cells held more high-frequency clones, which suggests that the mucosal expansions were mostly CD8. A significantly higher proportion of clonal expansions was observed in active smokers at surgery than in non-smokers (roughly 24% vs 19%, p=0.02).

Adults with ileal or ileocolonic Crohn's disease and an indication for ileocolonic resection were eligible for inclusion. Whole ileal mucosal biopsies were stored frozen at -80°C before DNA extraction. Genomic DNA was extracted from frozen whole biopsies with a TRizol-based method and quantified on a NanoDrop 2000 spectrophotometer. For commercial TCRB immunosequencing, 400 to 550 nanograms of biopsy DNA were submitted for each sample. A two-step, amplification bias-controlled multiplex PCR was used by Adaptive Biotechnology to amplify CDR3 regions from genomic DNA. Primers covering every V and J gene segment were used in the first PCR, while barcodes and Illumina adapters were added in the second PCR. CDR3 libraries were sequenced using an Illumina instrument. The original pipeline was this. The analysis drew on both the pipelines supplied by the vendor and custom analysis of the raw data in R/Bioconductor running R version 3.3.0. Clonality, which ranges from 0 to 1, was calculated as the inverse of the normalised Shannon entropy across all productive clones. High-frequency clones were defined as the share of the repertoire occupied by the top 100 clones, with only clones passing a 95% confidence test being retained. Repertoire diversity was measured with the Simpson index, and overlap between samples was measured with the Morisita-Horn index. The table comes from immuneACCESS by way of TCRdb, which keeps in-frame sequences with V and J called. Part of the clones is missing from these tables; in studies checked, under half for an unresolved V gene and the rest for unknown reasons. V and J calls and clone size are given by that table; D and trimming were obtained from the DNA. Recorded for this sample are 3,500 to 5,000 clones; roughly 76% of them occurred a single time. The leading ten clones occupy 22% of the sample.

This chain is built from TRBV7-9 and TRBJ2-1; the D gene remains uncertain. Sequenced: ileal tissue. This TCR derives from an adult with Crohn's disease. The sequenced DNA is TGTGCCAGCAGCTTAGTGCGGGAGCAGTTCTTC. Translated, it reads CASSLVREQFF.